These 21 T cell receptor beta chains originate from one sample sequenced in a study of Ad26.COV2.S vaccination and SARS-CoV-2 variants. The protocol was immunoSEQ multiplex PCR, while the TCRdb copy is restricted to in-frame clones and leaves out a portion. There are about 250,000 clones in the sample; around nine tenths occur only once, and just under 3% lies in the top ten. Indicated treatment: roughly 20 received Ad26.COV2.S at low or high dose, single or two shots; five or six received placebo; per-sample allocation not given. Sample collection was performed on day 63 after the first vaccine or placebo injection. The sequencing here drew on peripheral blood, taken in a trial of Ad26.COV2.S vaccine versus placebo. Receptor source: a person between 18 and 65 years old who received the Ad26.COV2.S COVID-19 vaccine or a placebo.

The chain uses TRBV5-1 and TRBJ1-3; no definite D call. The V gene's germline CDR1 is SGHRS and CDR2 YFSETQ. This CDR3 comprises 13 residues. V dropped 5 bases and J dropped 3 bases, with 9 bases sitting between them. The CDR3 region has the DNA TGCGCCAGCAGTTTTGAGGGTGGAAACACCATATATTTT. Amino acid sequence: CASSFEGGNTIYF.

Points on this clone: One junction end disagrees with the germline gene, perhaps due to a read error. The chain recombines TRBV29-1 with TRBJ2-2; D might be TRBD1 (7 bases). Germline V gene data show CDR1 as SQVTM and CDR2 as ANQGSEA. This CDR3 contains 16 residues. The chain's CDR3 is CSVVTGTPNTLGGAVF. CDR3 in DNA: TGCAGCGTCGTGACAGGGACTCCTAACACTTTGGGGGGAGCTGTTTTT.

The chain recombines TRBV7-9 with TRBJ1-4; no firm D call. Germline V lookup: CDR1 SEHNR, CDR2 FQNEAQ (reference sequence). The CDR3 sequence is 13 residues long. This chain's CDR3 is CASEGATNEKLFF. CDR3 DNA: TGTGCATCCGAGGGAGCAACTAATGAAAAACTGTTTTTT.

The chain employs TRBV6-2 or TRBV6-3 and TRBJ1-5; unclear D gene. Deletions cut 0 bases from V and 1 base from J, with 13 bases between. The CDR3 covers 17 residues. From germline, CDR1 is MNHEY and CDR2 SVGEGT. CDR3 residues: CASSYSPGSRSNQPQHF. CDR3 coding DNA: TGTGCCAGCAGTTACTCGCCGGGGAGTAGAAGCAATCAGCCCCAGCATTTT.

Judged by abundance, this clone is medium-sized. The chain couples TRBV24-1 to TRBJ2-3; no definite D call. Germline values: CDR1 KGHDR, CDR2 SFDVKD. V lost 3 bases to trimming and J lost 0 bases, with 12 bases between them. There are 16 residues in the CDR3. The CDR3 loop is CATSDTHHESTDTQYF. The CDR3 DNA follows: TGTGCCACCAGTGATACACACCACGAAAGCACAGATACGCAGTATTTT.

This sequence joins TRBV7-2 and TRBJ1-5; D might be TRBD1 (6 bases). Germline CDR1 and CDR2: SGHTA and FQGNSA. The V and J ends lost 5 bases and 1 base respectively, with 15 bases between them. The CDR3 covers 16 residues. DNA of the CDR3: TGTGCCAGCAGCACGGGAGGGGGAAGGAGCAATCAGCCCCAGCATTTT. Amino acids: CASSTGGGRSNQPQHF.

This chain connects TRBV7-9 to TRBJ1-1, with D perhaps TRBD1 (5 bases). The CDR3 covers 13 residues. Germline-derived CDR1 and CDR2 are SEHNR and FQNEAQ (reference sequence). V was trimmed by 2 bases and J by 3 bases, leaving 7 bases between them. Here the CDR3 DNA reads TGTGCCAGCAGCTTACGGGGCGACACTGAAGCTTTCTTT. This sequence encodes CASSLRGDTEAFF.

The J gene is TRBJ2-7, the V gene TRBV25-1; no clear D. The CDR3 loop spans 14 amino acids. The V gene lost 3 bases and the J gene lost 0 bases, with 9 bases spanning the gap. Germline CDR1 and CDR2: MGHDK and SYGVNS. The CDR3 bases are TGTGCCAGCAGTGATCCCCGGAGCTCCTACGAGCAGTACTTC. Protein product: CASSDPRSSYEQYF.

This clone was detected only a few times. The CDR3 region has the DNA TGTGCCAGTGCACTTAGGGGGGACATCTCAAACACTGAAGCTTTCTTT. Its protein product is CASALRGDISNTEAFF. The chain carries TRBV19 and TRBJ1-1, with D tentatively TRBD1 (6 bases). The germline V gene has CDR1 LNHDA and CDR2 SQIVND (reference sequence). CDR3 size: 16 residues. Trimming took off 8 bases at V and 2 bases at J, with 21 bases between the two ends. The whole variable domain, remainder taken from reference TRBV19 and TRBJ1-1, is DGGITQSPKYLFRKEGQNVTLSCEQNLNHDAMYWYRQDPGQGLRLIYYSQIVNDFQKGDIAEGYSVSREKKESFPLTVTSAQKNPTAFYLCASALRGDISNTEAFFGQGTRLTVV.

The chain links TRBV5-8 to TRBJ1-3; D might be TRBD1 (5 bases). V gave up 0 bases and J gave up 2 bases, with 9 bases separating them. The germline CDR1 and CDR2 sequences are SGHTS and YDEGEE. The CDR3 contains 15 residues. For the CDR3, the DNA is TGTGCCAGCAGCTTGGGACAGATGACTGGAAACACCATATATTTT. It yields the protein CASSLGQMTGNTIYF.

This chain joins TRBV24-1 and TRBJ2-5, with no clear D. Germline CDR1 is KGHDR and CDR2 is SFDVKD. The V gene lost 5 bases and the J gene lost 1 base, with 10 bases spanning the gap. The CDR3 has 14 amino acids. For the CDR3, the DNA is TGTGCCACCAGTGCCCAAGGTGGCCAAGAGACCCAGTACTTC. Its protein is CATSAQGGQETQYF.

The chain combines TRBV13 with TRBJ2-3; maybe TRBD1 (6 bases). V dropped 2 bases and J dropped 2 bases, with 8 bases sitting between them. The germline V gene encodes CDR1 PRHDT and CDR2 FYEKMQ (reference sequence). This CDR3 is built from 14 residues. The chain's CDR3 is CASSLSGATDTQYF. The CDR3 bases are TGTGCCAGCAGCTTATCAGGGGCCACAGATACGCAGTATTTT.

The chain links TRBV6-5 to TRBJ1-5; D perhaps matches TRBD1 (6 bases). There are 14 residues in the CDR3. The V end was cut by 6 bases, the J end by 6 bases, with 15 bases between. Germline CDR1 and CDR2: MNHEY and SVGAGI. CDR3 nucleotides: TGTGCCAGCAGACAACAGGGTGGAGTTCAGCCCCAGCATTTT. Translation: CASRQQGGVQPQHF.

CDR3 in amino acids: CASSELAGGHNEQFF. CDR3 nucleotides: TGTGCCAGCAGTGAATTAGCGGGGGGGCACAATGAGCAGTTCTTC. This chain links TRBV2 with TRBJ2-1, with 11 nucleotides matching TRBD2. The trim removed 2 bases at V and 5 bases at J, leaving 2 bases unmatched. Germline V gene lookup returns CDR1 SNHLY and CDR2 FYNNEI. This CDR3 contains 15 residues. The full variable domain, with the rest looked up from reference TRBV2 and TRBJ2-1, is EPEVTQTPSHQVTQMGQEVILRCVPISNHLYFYWYRQILGQKVEFLVSFYNNEISEKSEIFDDQFSVERPDGSNFTLKIRSTKLEDSAMYFCASSELAGGHNEQFFGPGTRLTVL.

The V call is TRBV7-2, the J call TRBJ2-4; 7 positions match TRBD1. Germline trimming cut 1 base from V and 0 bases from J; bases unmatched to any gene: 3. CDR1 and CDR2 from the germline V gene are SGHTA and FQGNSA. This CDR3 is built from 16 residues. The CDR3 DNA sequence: TGTGCCAGCAGCTTAGAACAGGGGTTAGCCAAAAACATTCAGTACTTC. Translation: CASSLEQGLAKNIQYF.

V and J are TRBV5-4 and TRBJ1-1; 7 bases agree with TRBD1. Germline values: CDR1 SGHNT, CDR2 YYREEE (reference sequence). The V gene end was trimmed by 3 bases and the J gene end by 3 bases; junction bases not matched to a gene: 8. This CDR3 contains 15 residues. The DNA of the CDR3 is TGTGCCAGCAGCTCGGTGGGACAGAGACACACTGAAGCTTTCTTT. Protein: CASSSVGQRHTEAFF.

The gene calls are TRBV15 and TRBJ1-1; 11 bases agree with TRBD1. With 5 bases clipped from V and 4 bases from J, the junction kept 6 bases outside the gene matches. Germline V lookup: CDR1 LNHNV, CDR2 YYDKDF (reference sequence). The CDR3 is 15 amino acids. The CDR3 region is CATSPRTGGFTEAFF. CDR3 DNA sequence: TGTGCCACCAGCCCCCGGACAGGGGGCTTCACTGAAGCTTTCTTT.

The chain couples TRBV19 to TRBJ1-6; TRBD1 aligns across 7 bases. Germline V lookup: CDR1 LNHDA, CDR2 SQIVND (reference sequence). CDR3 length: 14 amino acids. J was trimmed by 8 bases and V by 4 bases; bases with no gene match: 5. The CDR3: CASSTTGSYSPLHF. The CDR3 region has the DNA TGTGCCAGTAGTACGACAGGGAGCTATTCACCCCTCCACTTT.

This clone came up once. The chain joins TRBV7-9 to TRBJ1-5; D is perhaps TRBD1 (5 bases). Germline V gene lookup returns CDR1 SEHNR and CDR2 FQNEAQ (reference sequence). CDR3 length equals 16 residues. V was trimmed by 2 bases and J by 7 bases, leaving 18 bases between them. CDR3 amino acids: CASSLMIGGGEQPQHF. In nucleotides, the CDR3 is TGTGCCAGCAGCTTAATGATTGGGGGAGGGGAACAGCCCCAGCATTTT.

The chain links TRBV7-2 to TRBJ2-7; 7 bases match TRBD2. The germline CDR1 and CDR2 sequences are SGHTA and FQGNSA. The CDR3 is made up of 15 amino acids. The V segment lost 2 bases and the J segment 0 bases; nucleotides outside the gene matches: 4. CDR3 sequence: CASSLSGVLSYEQYF. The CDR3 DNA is TGTGCCAGCAGCTTAAGCGGGGTACTCTCCTACGAGCAGTACTTC.

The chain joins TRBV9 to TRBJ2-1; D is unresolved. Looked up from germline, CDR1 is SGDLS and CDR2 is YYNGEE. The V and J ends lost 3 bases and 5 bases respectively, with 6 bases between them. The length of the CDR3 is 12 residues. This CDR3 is CASSGINNEQFF. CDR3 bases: TGTGCCAGCAGCGGGATCAACAATGAGCAGTTCTTC.